The 10 T cell receptor beta chains listed next were all sequenced from one sample in a study of T-cell memory formation after mild COVID-19. From the 5' RACE reads, TCRdb called clonotypes with MiXCR, one entry per CDR3 protein. The sample yields roughly 380,000 distinct CDR3 sequences, around 27% seen once. Sequencing was carried out using PBMCs or a T cell subset sorted from them (not recorded which). The receptors shown here come from an adult woman who had mild COVID-19 (a few samples of this study predate the infection). Cell type and time point are not known.

The J gene is TRBJ2-5, the V gene TRBV20-1, with D possibly being TRBD1 (6 bases). Per the germline V gene, CDR1 is DFQATT and CDR2 is SNEGSKA (reference sequence). This CDR3 comprises 17 residues. V lost 6 bases and J lost 7, with 30 bases in between. CDR3 DNA sequence: TGCAGTGCCAAAGGGGGTGGGGGCCCCAGTGCGGTGGGGACCCAGTACTTC. Protein product: CSAKGGGGPSAVGTQYF.

In its sample, this clonotype was seen once. V and J are TRBV5-4 and TRBJ2-7; D tentatively fits TRBD1 or TRBD2 (5 bases each). CDR1 is SGHNT and CDR2 is YYREEE in the germline V gene (reference sequence). Trimming pared 4 bases from V and 3 bases from J, leaving 20 bases between. The CDR3 extends over 16 amino acids. The CDR3: CASSRRTLRVDYEQYF. The DNA for the CDR3 is TGTGCCAGCAGCAGGAGGACACTACGAGTTGACTACGAGCAGTACTTC.

This clonotype turned up a few times. The V gene is TRBV5-1, the J gene TRBJ1-3; D unresolved. The V gene lost 7 bases and the J gene lost 0 bases, with 8 bases spanning the gap. The CDR3 extends over 13 amino acids. Germline V gives CDR1 SGHRS, CDR2 YFSETQ. The CDR3 loop reads CASALSSGNTIYF. Written as DNA, the CDR3 is TGCGCCAGCGCACTGAGCTCTGGAAACACCATATATTTT. Drawing the rest from reference TRBV5-1 and TRBJ1-3, the complete variable domain is KAGVTQTPRYLIKTRGQQVTLSCSPISGHRSVSWYQQTPGQGLQFLFEYFSETQRNKGNFPGRFSGRQFSNSRSEMNVSTLELGDSALYLCASALSSGNTIYFGEGSWLTVV.

V and J are TRBV19 and TRBJ2-7; the D gene is possibly TRBD2 (5 bases). The V and J ends lost 8 bases and 6 bases respectively, with 14 bases between them. This CDR3 is built from 12 residues. Looked up from germline, CDR1 is LNHDA and CDR2 is SQIVND (reference sequence). In nucleotides, the CDR3 is TGTGCCAGTTCCCACGGTGGAGGCGAGCAGTACTTC. Its protein is CASSHGGGEQYF.

The chain has TRBV30 and TRBJ1-1, with D possibly TRBD1 on 6 matching bases. Trimming removed 1 base from V and 1 base from J, with 7 bases in between. In germline, CDR1 is GTSNPN, CDR2 SVGIG (reference sequence). This CDR3 is built from 13 residues. The CDR3 region is CAWSEQGNTEAFF. For the CDR3, the DNA is TGTGCCTGGAGTGAACAGGGGAACACTGAAGCTTTCTTT.

V usage is TRBV29-1 and J usage is TRBJ2-7; 8 bases fit TRBD2. The germline CDR1 and CDR2 sequences are SQVTM and ANQGSEA. The CDR3 contains 12 residues. V dropped 6 bases and J dropped 5; count of bases not matched to a gene: 6. The CDR3 DNA follows: TGCAGCGTGGGGCGGGGGGCCGACGAGCAGTACTTC. This codes for CSVGRGADEQYF.

This clonotype has a handful of counts. The chain combines TRBV12-3 or TRBV12-4 with TRBJ1-5, with 8 bases matching TRBD1. CDR3 length: 15 amino acids. With 3 bases clipped from V and 9 bases from J, the junction kept 10 bases outside the gene matches. CDR3 residues: CASSFAGQGVLPQHF. CDR3 nucleotide sequence: TGTGCCAGCAGTTTCGCCGGACAGGGAGTCTTGCCCCAGCATTTT.

This clonotype appeared a few times. The chain carries TRBV25-1 and TRBJ2-7; D is possibly TRBD1 (5 bases). This CDR3 is built from 14 residues. Looked up from germline, CDR1 is MGHDK and CDR2 is SYGVNS. V dropped 3 bases and J dropped 4 bases, with 13 bases sitting between them. The CDR3: CASSDSLPGYEQYF. CDR3 sequence (DNA): TGTGCCAGCAGTGATTCCCTCCCAGGGTACGAGCAGTACTTC.

This clonotype has more than one count but fewer than ten. This rearrangement joins TRBV2 to TRBJ2-1; D possibly corresponds to TRBD1 (6 bases). The CDR3 consists of 15 residues. From germline, CDR1 is SNHLY and CDR2 FYNNEI. Trimming removed 2 bases from V and 5 bases from J, with 13 bases in between. This chain's CDR3 is CASSETRGGNNEQFF. CDR3 coding DNA: TGTGCCAGCAGTGAAACCCGAGGGGGAAACAATGAGCAGTTCTTC.

This clonotype has more than one count but fewer than ten. This chain uses TRBV5-1 with TRBJ2-3, with 7 bases fitting TRBD1. The trim removed 5 bases at V and 2 bases at J, leaving 5 bases unmatched. CDR1 is SGHRS, CDR2 YFSETQ, per germline. The CDR3 covers 14 residues. The CDR3: CASSSGTDTDTQYF. DNA of the CDR3: TGCGCCAGCAGTTCCGGGACAGACACAGATACGCAGTATTTT.